This T cell receptor (beta chain) was sequenced in a study of vaccination and CD4 T cells after COVID-19. Study results and limitations: In convalescent patients, 304 of 307 vaccine-specific clones were spike mono-reactive.

Oncomine TCR Beta short-read sequencing was applied to DNA from cultured CD4+ T cells. One entry per CDR3 protein results from TCRdb running MiXCR on the PCR reads. The sample has some 23,000 distinct CDR3 sequences, 28% seen once. With respect to this clonotype: No antigen is known for it.

This sample's time point: late sampling 161 to 241 days after vaccination in a few convalescent patients. The treatment denotes: 10-day PBMC culture with coronavirus spike peptide pools or control peptides (ViraFEST assay). There are 18 residues in the CDR3. J lost 2 bases, V lost 6 bases, and 12 bases had no gene match. The germline V gene has CDR1 SGHTA and CDR2 FQGNSA. This TCR came from a human donor who had recovered from COVID-19. The sequencing here drew on CD4+ T cells from blood, cultured in vitro, taken about 7 months after SARS-CoV-2 vaccination. The chain recombines TRBV7-2 with TRBJ2-7; 14 bases are a match to TRBD2. CDR3 sequence reads: CASSHTGLAGGIPYEQYF. The CDR3 DNA sequence: TGTGCCAGCAGTCATACAGGACTAGCGGGAGGAATTCCCTACGAGCAGTACTTC.